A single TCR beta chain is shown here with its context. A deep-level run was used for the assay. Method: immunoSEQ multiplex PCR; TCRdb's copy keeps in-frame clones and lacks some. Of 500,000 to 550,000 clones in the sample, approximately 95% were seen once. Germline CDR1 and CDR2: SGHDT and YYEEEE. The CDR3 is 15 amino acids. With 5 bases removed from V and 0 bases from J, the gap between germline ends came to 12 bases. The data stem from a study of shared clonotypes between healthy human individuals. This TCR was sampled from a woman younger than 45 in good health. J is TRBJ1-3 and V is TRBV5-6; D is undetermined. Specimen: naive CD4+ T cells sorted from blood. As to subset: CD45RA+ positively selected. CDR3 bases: TGTGCCAGCAGTTTCACAGTGAACTCTGGAAACACCATATATTTT. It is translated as CASSFTVNSGNTIYF.